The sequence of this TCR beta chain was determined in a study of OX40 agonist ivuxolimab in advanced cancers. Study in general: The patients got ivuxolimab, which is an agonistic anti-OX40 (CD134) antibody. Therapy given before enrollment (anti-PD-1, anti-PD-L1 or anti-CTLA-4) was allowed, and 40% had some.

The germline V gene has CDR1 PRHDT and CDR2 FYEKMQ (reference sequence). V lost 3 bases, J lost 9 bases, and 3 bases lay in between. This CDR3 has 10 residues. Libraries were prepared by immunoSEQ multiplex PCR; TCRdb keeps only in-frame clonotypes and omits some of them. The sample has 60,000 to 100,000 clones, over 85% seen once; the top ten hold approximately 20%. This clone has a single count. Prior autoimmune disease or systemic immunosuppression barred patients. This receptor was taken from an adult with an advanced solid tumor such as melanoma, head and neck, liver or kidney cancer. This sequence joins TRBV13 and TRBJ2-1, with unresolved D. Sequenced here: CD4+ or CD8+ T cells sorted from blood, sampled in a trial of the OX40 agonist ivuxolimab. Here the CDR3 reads CASSFLEQFF. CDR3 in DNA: TGTGCCAGCAGCTTTCTTGAGCAGTTCTTC.